These 10 T cell receptor beta chains share one sample of origin, sequenced in a study of CD8 T cells in Susac syndrome. The RNA, roughly 0.45 to 1 ug, was put through reverse transcription using random hexamers. TCRdb reprocessed the immunoSEQ multiplex PCR reads via MiXCR and lists one record per CDR3 protein. The repertoire holds 150,000 to 180,000 distinct CDR3 sequences, with nearly 97% as singletons. Sequenced input: CD8+ T cells from PBMCs. These receptors came from a human donor with multiple sclerosis.

This rearrangement joins TRBV12-3 or TRBV12-4 to TRBJ2-7; TRBD2 might be the D (6 bases). V was pared by 6 bases and J by 1 base, with 10 bases between. The CDR3 is 13 amino acids. In nucleotides, the CDR3 is TGTGCCAGCAGCCCTCGGGGGTCCTACGAGCAGTACTTC. It yields the protein CASSPRGSYEQYF.

The chain links TRBV6-2 or TRBV6-3 to TRBJ2-1; the D gene is possibly TRBD2 (6 bases). The germline V and J ends were trimmed by 5 bases and 9 bases, with 17 bases remaining between them. The germline V gene has CDR1 MNHEY and CDR2 SVGEGT. CDR3 length: 14 residues. The CDR3 DNA follows: TGTGCCAGCAGTACCGGACTACGTCTGGGTGAGCAGTTCTTC. Translating gives CASSTGLRLGEQFF.

The chain is built from TRBV12-3 or TRBV12-4 and TRBJ1-2; no clear D gene. V lost 0 bases to trimming and J lost 4 bases, with 9 bases between them. CDR3 size: 14 residues. DNA of the CDR3: TGTGCCAGCAGTTTAGCAGGGCATCCCTATGGCTACACCTTC. Amino acids: CASSLAGHPYGYTF.

Written as DNA, the CDR3 is TGTGCCAGCAGCGTAGGTGGGACAGGGACGAACACTGAAGCTTTCTTT. It translates to CASSVGGTGTNTEAFF. The chain uses TRBV9 and TRBJ1-1, with 9 nucleotides matching TRBD1. Germline V gene data show CDR1 as SGDLS and CDR2 as YYNGEE. The CDR3 loop spans 16 amino acids. Trimming cost V 0 bases and J 1 base; bases outside gene matches: 4.

The rearrangement links TRBV12-3 or TRBV12-4 to TRBJ2-1; D call uncertain. CDR3 length: 12 amino acids. V was trimmed by 2 bases and J by 7 bases, leaving 6 bases between them. The CDR3 sequence is CASSLMGNEQFF. In DNA form, the CDR3 reads TGTGCCAGCAGTTTAATGGGGAATGAGCAGTTCTTC.

This sequence joins TRBV28 and TRBJ2-3; D gene unclear. Per germline, CDR1 MDHEN and CDR2 SYDVKM. The CDR3 spans 11 residues. V was pared by 8 bases and J by 3 bases, with 6 bases between. CDR3 DNA: TGTGCCAGCCGCTTTACAGATACGCAGTATTTT. It is translated as CASRFTDTQYF.

The chain uses TRBV30 and TRBJ1-1; D gene unclear. V lost 1 base, J lost 4 bases, and 10 bases lay in between. This CDR3 is built from 13 residues. Germline V lookup: CDR1 GTSNPN, CDR2 SVGIG (reference sequence). CDR3 sequence: CAWSAEPGTEAFF. As DNA, the CDR3 is TGTGCCTGGAGTGCGGAGCCAGGCACTGAAGCTTTCTTT.

The CDR3 protein is CASSIRLAGGPHEQFF. The CDR3 region has the DNA TGTGCCAGTAGTATTCGGCTAGCGGGGGGCCCGCATGAGCAGTTCTTC. The chain recombines TRBV19 with TRBJ2-1; 11 nucleotides line up with TRBD2. From germline, CDR1 is LNHDA and CDR2 SQIVND (reference sequence). V was clipped by 3 bases and J by 8 bases; unmatched bases: 9. This CDR3 has 16 residues.

The genes are TRBV27 and TRBJ2-1; D is possibly TRBD1 (6 bases). V gave up 5 bases and J gave up 0 bases, with 11 bases separating them. The CDR3 has 15 residues. CDR1 is MNHEY and CDR2 is SMNVEV in the germline V gene (reference sequence). The CDR3 DNA reads TGTGCCAGCAGTATCGGACAGAGCTCCTACAATGAGCAGTTCTTC. Translating it yields CASSIGQSSYNEQFF.

This sequence joins TRBV30 and TRBJ1-2, with 8 bases lining up with TRBD1. CDR1 and CDR2 (germline): GTSNPN, SVGIG (reference sequence). Trimming removed 1 base from V and 8 bases from J; junction bases left unmatched: 6. CDR3 length: 13 amino acids. The CDR3 reads CAWSEGTGGGYTF. CDR3 nucleotide sequence: TGTGCCTGGAGTGAGGGGACAGGTGGCGGCTACACCTTC.